This TCR beta chain was sequenced during a study of cytomegalovirus exposure and HLA in healthy donors. Study-wide findings and caveats: As a later analysis showed, a missense DCLRE1C variant was linked to trimming of TCR beta V- and J-genes.

Amplification used 60 Vbeta primers and 13 Jbeta primers. The table came from immunoSEQ multiplex PCR; TCRdb's copy has only in-frame clones and leaves some out. Here the sample table reports tens of thousands of clones. A note on this clone: What it recognizes is unknown.

Losses at the gene ends were 1 base for V and 1 base for J; bases not matched to a gene: 4. Germline assignment: CDR1 SGHRS and CDR2 YFSETQ. The CDR3 loop spans 17 amino acids. The source of this sequence is a male donor in good health and CMV-seropositive. The chain joins TRBV5-1 to TRBJ2-2; 10 nucleotides line up with TRBD1. The source material was PBMCs. The CDR3 is CASSLKGQGWNTGELFF. The DNA of the CDR3 is TGCGCCAGCAGCTTGAAGGGACAGGGGTGGAACACCGGGGAGCTGTTTTTT.